This T cell receptor (beta chain) was profiled in a study of metastatic and nonmetastatic thyroid tumors. Study in general: Across blood and tumor or nodule tissue, repertoires from malignant and benign thyroid patients were compared with one another.

This clone appeared many times. Antigen unknown. No treatment had been given to any patient before thyroid surgery. Authors' data handling: It was from CDR3 differences across clinicopathological groups that a distant-metastasis classifier for papillary thyroid cancer was built. TCRdb recomputed clones from the PCR reads via MiXCR. TCRdb assigned the V and J calls; the authors' analysis was not used. The repertoire holds tens of thousands of clones, with about an eighth as singletons. CDR1 and CDR2 from the germline V gene are SGDLS and YYNGEE. The V segment lost 3 bases and the J segment 5 bases; nucleotides outside the gene matches: 4. The CDR3 totals 14 residues. Study observations and caveats: It was reported that TCR beta diversity was significantly higher in malignant thyroid tumors than benign nodules, in blood and tumor.

Sequencing used tumor tissue. The chain combines TRBV9 with TRBJ1-5, with 8 bases that match TRBD1. This clonotype originated in a female donor with papillary thyroid cancer or a benign thyroid nodule (not recorded which). Some clones in this sample may be carry-over from other donors' samples. The DNA for the CDR3 is TGTGCCAGCAGCGCAGGACAGGGCTATCAGCCCCAGCATTTT. Encoded protein: CASSAGQGYQPQHF.